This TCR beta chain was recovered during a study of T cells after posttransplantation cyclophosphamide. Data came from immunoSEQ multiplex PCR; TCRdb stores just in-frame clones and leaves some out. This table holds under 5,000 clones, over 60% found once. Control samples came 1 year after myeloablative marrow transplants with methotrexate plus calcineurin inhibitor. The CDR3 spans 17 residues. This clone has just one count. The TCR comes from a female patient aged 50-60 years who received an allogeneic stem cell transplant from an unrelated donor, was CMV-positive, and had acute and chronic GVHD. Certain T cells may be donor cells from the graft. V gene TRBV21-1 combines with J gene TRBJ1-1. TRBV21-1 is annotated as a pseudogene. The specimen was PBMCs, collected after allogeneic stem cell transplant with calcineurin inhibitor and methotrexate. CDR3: CASSKELEGLSLTEAFF. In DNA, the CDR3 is TGTGCCAGCAGCAAAGAATTGGAGGGATTGAGTCTCACTGAAGCTTTCTTT.